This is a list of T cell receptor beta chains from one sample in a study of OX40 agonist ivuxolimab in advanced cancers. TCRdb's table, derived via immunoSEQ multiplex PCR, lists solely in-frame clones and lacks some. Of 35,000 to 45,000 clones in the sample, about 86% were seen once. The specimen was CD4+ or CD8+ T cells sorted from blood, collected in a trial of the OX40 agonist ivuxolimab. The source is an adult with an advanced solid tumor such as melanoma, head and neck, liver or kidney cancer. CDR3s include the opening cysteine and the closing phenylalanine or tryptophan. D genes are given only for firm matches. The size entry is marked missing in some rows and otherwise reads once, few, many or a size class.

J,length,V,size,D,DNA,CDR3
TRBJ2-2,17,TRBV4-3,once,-,TGCGCCAGCAGCCAAGATCGTCCAGGGTGGAGTCCCGGGGAGCTGTTTTTT,CASSQDRPGWSPGELFF
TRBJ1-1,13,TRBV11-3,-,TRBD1,TGTGCCAGCAGCCTCGGACAGGGATATGAGGCTTTCTTT,CASSLGQGYEAFF
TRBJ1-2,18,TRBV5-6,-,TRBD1,TGTGCCAGCAGCCTCACCGGGACAGGGGGATATCGGATATTAGGCTACACCTTC,CASSLTGTGGYRILGYTF
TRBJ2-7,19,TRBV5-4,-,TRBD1,TGTGCCAGCAGCCCTCTGGGGGGACAGGGAGCCCTTTTTTCCTACGAGCAGTACTTC,CASSPLGGQGALFSYEQYF
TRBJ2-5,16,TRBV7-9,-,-,TGTGCCAGCAGCTCCCGAACCGGACTCGCGGGGGAGACCCAGTACTTC,CASSSRTGLAGETQYF
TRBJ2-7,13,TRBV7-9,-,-,TGCGCCAGCAGCCAAAGCCCCACCTACGAGCAGTACTTC,CASSQSPTYEQYF
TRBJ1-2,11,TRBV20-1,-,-,TGCAGTGCTTCGTCTGAGGATGGCTACACCTTC,CSASSEDGYTF
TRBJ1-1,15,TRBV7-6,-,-,TGTGCCAGCAGCACGAACACGGACATGAACACTGAAGCTTTCTTT,CASSTNTDMNTEAFF
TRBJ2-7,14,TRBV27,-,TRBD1,TGTGCCAGCAGGGCCGGGACAGGGGGCTACGAGCAGTACTTC,CASRAGTGGYEQYF
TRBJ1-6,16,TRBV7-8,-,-,TGTGCCAGCAGCTTAGGTTGGACGGCCGTCGATTCACCCCTCCACTTT,CASSLGWTAVDSPLHF
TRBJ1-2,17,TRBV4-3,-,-,TGCGCCAGCGCTGAGTTAGGGGCGGATACAGCGAACTATGGCTACACCTTC,CASAELGADTANYGYTF
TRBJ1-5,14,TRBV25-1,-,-,TGTGCCAGCAGTCCGAAAGGGGCCAATCAGCCCCAGCATTTT,CASSPKGANQPQHF
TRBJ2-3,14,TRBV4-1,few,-,TGCGCCAGCAGCCAAGGCGCCGGCACAGATACGCAGTATTTT,CASSQGAGTDTQYF
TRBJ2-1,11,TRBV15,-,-,TGTGCCACCAGCGGGAACGATGAGCAGTTCTTC,CATSGNDEQFF
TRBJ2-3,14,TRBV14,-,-,TGTGCCAGCAGCCACAGGGTTGGCACAGATACGCAGTATTTT,CASSHRVGTDTQYF
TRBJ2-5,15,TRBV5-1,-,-,TGCGCCAGCAGCTTGGAGTTAGGATGGCGGGAGACCCAGTACTTC,CASSLELGWRETQYF
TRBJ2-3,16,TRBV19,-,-,TGTGCCAGTAGTATAGGTCCGGGCACTAGCACAGATACGCAGTATTTT,CASSIGPGTSTDTQYF
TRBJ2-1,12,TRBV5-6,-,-,TGTGCCAGCAGCTTAATAGACAATGAGCAGTTCTTC,CASSLIDNEQFF
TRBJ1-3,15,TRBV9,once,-,TGTGCCAGCAGCGTAAACGTCGACTCTGGAAACACCATATATTTT,CASSVNVDSGNTIYF
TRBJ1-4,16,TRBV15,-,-,TGTGCCACCAGCAGAGATAAGAGGGAAAGGGTGCGAAAAACTGTTTTT,CATSRDKRERVRKTVF
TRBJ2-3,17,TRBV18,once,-,TGTGCCAGCTCACCGTTGATTCTGGGTCAGGACACAGATACGCAGTATTTT,CASSPLILGQDTDTQYF
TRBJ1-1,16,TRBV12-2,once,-,TGTGCAAGTCGCCGGACGGTGAGATCTCTGAACACTGAAGCTTTCTTT,CASRRTVRSLNTEAFF
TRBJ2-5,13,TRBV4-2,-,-,TGTGCCAGCAGCCAAGATGAGGAAGAGACCCAGTACTTC,CASSQDEEETQYF
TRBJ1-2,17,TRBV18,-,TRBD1,TGTGCCAGCTCACCAGGGAACCCGGGACAGGTTCCCTATGGCTACACCTTC,CASSPGNPGQVPYGYTF
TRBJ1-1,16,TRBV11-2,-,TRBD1,TGTGCCAGCAGTCCACCGGGACAGGGAACGGACACTGAAGCTTTCTTT,CASSPPGQGTDTEAFF
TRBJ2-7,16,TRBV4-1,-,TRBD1,TGCGCCAGCAGTCACTCGGGGACAGGGGAATCCTACGAGCAGTACTTC,CASSHSGTGESYEQYF
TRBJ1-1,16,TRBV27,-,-,TGTGCCAGCAGTTTTAGAGGTCAGGGGTTGAACACTGAAGCTTTCTTT,CASSFRGQGLNTEAFF
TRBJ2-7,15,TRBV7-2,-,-,TGTGCCAGCAGCTTAGTAGCGGTAAGCTACGTAGAGCAGTACTTC,CASSLVAVSYVEQYF
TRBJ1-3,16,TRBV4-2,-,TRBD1,TGTGCCAGCAGCCAAGGGACAGGGTCCTCTGGAAACACCATATATTTT,CASSQGTGSSGNTIYF
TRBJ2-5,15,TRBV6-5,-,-,TGTGCCAGCACCTCATGGACCCCCTCGGGGGAGACCCAGTACTTC,CASTSWTPSGETQYF
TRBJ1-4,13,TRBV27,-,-,TGTGCCAGCAGTTTAGGAACTAATGAAAAACTGTTTTTT,CASSLGTNEKLFF
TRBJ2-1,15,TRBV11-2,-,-,TGTGCCAGCAGCCGGTCTGGGAGCTCCTACAATGAGCAGTTCTTC,CASSRSGSSYNEQFF
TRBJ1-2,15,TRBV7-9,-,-,TGTGCCAGCAGCCAAACACCCAGTTCCAACTATGGCTACACCTTC,CASSQTPSSNYGYTF
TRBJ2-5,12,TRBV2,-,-,TGTGCCAGCATCCGAGGCGGGGAGACCCAGTACTTC,CASIRGGETQYF
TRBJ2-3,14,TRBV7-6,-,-,TGTGCCAGCAGCTTAGCGGTCGACACAGATACGCAGTATTTT,CASSLAVDTDTQYF
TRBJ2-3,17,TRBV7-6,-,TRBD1,TGTGCCAGCAGCACCCCCAAGACAGGGGCTAGCACAGATACGCAGTATTTT,CASSTPKTGASTDTQYF
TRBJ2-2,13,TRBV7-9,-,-,TGTGCCAGCGTCTTTGGTATACCCGGGGAGCTGTTTTTT,CASVFGIPGELFF
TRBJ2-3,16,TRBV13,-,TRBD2,TGTGCCAGCAGCCTGGGACTAACCTCGAGCACAGATACGCAGTATTTT,CASSLGLTSSTDTQYF
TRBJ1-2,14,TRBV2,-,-,TGTGCCAGCAGCCCCCGGGAAGGAGGCTATGGCTACACCTTC,CASSPREGGYGYTF
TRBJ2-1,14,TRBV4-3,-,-,TGCGCCAGCAGCCAGGGCGTGTCCTACAATGAGCAGTTCTTC,CASSQGVSYNEQFF
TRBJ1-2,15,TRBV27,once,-,TGTGCCAGCAGTTTCAGGAGGGCTACTAACTATGGCTACACCTTC,CASSFRRATNYGYTF
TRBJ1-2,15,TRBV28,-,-,TGTGCCAGCAGTGAATCCCCTAGGAACCCCAAAGGCTACACCTTC,CASSESPRNPKGYTF
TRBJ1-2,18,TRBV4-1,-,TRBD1,TGCGCCAGCAGCCAAGATCAATCCTCCGGGACAGGGGGTCGCGGCTACACCTTC,CASSQDQSSGTGGRGYTF
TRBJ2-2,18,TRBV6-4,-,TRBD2,TGTGCCAGCACTGAGCCGGGACTAGCGGGGCCGAACACCGGGGAGCTGTTTTTT,CASTEPGLAGPNTGELFF
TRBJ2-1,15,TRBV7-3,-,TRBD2,TGTGCCAGCAGCTCCTTAGCGGGGGGGCTAGATGAGCAGTTCTTC,CASSSLAGGLDEQFF
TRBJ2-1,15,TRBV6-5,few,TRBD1,TGTGCCAGCAGTTACTTGGGACAGGGGAATAATGAGCAGTTCTTC,CASSYLGQGNNEQFF
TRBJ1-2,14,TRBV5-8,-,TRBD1,TGTGCCAGCAGCATAGGGGACAGGGACTATGGCTACACCTTC,CASSIGDRDYGYTF
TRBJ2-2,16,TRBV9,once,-,TGTGCCAGCACCCCGGGGGGGACAGCGAACACCGGGGAGCTGTTTTTT,CASTPGGTANTGELFF
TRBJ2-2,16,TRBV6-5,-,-,TGTGCCAGCAGTTACGGAGGGGGCGCGGACACCGGGGAGCTGTTTTTT,CASSYGGGADTGELFF
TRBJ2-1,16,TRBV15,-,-,TGTGCCACCAGCAGAGAACGGTACGCAGACTACAATGAGCAGTTCTTC,CATSRERYADYNEQFF
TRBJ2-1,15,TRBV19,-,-,TGTGCCAGTAGTGCCTTTGACAGCTCCTACAATGAGCAGTTCTTC,CASSAFDSSYNEQFF
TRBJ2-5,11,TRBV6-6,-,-,TGTGCCAGCAGGGGGGGAGAGACCCAGTACTTC,CASRGGETQYF
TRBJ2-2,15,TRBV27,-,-,TGTGCCAGCAGTTTTTCCGGGGGGCGCGCCGGGGAGCTGTTTTTT,CASSFSGGRAGELFF
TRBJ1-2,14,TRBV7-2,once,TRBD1,TGTGCCAGCAGCTTAGGGACAGGCAGCTATGGCTACACCTTC,CASSLGTGSYGYTF